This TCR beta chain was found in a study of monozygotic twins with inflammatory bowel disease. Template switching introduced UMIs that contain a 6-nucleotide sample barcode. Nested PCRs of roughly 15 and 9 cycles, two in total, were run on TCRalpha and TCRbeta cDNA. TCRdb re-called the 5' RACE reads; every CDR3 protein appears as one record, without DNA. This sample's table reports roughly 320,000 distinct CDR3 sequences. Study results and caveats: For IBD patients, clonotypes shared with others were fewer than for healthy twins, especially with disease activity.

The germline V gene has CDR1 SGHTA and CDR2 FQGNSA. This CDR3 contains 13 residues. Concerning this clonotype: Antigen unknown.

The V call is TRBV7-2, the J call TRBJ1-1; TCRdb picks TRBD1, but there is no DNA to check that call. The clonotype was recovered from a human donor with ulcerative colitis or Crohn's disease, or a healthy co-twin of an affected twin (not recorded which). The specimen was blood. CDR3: CASSTQTGMEAFF.